This T cell receptor (beta chain) was identified during a study of blood T cell repertoires in COVID-19. Study as a whole: From the United States, Italy and Spain came samples of acute and convalescent COVID-19.

The CDR3 contains 16 residues. This clone was picked up one time. Source study methods: Reference gene primer amplification yielded estimated nucleated cell counts. The method was immunoSEQ multiplex PCR; TCRdb's version includes in-frame clones alone and lacks a portion of them. The V and J calls and clone size were taken over from that table, and D and trimming were inferred from the DNA. The sample records about 130,000 clones, around 86% being singletons. The source material was peripheral blood. The TCR comes from a man aged 45-65 years with active COVID-19. The chain combines TRBV7-5 with TRBJ2-3; the D call of TRBD1 is as the table states it, not checked on the DNA. TRBV7-5 is termed a pseudogene. CDR3 protein: CARSPGQGARSRTQYF. In DNA form, the CDR3 reads TGTGCCAGAAGCCCTGGACAGGGGGCCCGATCGAGGACGCAGTATTTT.